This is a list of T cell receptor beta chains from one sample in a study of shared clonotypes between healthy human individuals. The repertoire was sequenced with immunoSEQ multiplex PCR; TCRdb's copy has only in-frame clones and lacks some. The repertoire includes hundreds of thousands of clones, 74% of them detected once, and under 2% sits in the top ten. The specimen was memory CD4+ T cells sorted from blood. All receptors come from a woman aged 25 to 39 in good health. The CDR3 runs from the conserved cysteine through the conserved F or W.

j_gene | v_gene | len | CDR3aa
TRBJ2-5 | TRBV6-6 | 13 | CASSPPGLVAQYF
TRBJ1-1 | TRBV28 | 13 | CASSRDMNTEAFF
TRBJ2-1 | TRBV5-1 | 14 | CASSLVLAENEQFF
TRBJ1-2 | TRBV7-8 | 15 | CASSLEPKGRDGYTF
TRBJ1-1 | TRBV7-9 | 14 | CASSLTGGRSEAFF
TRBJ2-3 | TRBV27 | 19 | CASSLSAYRGYDSTDTQYF
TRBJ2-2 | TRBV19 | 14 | CASRDREMTGELFF
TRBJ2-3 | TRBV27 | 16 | CASSIRGLAGVDTQYF
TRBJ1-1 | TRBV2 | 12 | CASRLLNTEAFF
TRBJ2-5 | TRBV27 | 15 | CASSPGQRREETQYF
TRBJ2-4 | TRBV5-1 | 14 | CASSPGTELNIQYF
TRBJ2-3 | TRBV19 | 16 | CASSTVVASGRDTQYF
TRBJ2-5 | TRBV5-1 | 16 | CASSLGGRTRGETQYF
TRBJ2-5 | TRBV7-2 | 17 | CASSSRLAERRGETQYF
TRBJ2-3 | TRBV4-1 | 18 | CASSHRTSGRMGWDTQYF
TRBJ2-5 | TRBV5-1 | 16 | CASSPGTAGPPETQYF